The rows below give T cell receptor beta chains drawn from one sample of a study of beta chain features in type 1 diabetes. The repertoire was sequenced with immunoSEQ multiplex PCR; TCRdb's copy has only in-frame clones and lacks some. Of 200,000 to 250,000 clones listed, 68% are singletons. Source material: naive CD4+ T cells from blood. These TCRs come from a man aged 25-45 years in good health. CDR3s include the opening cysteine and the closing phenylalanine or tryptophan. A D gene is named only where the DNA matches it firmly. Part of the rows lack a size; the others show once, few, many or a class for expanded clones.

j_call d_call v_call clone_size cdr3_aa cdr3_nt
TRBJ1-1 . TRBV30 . CAWSPGATPATEAFF TGTGCCTGGAGTCCGGGAGCAACCCCGGCGACTGAAGCTTTCTTT
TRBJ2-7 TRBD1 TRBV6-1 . CASQGGPYEQYF TGTGCCTCACAGGGGGGCCCCTACGAGCAGTACTTC
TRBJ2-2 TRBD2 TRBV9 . CASSSRLAVNTGELFF TGTGCCAGCAGTTCTCGACTAGCGGTAAACACCGGGGAGCTGTTTTTT
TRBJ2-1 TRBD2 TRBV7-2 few CASRSLGTSGPSYNEQFF TGCGCCAGCCGCAGCTTAGGGACTAGCGGGCCCTCCTACAATGAGCAGTTCTTC
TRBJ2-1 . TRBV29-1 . CSVFAPDYSYNEQFF TGCAGCGTTTTCGCCCCGGACTATTCCTACAATGAGCAGTTCTTC
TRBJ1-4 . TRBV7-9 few CASSLGSPGGEKLFF TGTGCCAGCAGCTTAGGTTCTCCGGGCGGTGAAAAACTGTTTTTT
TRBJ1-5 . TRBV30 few CAWSEARDQPQHF TGTGCCTGGAGTGAGGCCAGGGATCAGCCCCAGCATTTT
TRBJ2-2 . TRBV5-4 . CASSPVGPTGELFF TGTGCCAGCAGCCCCGTGGGTCCCACCGGGGAGCTGTTTTTT
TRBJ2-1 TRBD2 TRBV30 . CACSGGPYNEQFF TGTGCCTGTAGCGGGGGCCCCTACAATGAGCAGTTCTTC
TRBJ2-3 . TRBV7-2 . CASSLTVADTQYF TGTGCCAGCAGCTTAACGGTCGCAGATACGCAGTATTTT
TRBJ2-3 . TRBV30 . CAWSVGLSAPADTQYF TGTGCCTGGAGTGTTGGACTTTCTGCCCCCGCAGATACGCAGTATTTT
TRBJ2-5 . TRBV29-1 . CSVGLTPGETQYF TGCAGCGTTGGGCTTACCCCAGGGGAGACCCAGTACTTC
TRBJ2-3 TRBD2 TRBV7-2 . CASSRATSGGTDTQYF TGTGCCAGCAGCCGGGCAACTAGCGGGGGGACAGATACGCAGTATTTT
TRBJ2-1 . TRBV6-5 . CASTIRSGAYNEQFF TGTGCCAGCACCATCCGAAGCGGAGCCTACAATGAGCAGTTCTTC
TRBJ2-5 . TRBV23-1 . CASRHEGRLQETQYF TGCGCCAGCAGACATGAAGGACGGTTACAAGAGACCCAGTACTTC
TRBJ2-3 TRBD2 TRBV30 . CAAVAGGHGTQYF TGTGCCGCGGTAGCGGGAGGGCATGGTACGCAGTATTTT
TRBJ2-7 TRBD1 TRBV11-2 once CASSSPGQGVHEQYF TGTGCCAGCAGCTCACCGGGACAGGGTGTCCACGAGCAGTACTTC
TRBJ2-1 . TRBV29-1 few CSVVLGQLRGSSYNEQFF TGCAGCGTTGTTCTCGGACAGCTTAGGGGGAGCTCCTACAATGAGCAGTTCTTC
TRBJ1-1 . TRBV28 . CASSAGMNTEAFF TGTGCCAGCAGTGCAGGGATGAACACTGAAGCTTTCTTT
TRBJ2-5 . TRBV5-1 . CASSLASEGETQYF TGCGCCAGCAGCTTGGCTTCGGAGGGAGAGACCCAGTACTTC
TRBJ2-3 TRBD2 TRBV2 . CASKREFTDTQYF TGTGCCAGCAAGCGGGAGTTCACAGATACGCAGTATTTT
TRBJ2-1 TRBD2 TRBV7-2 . CASSSRASGALYNEQFF TGTGCCAGCAGCTCCCGGGCTAGCGGGGCGCTCTACAATGAGCAGTTCTTC
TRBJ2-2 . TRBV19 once CASSIEAGAGELFF TGTGCCAGTAGTATAGAGGCAGGGGCCGGGGAGCTGTTTTTT
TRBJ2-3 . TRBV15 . CATSRVRERSLTDTQYF TGTGCCACCAGCAGAGTTCGAGAGCGGAGTCTCACAGATACGCAGTATTTT
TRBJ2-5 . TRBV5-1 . CASSRAGQYQETQYF TGCGCCAGCAGCAGAGCGGGACAATACCAAGAGACCCAGTACTTC
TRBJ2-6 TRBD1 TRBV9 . CASSTGQGAAGANVLTF TGTGCCAGCAGCACAGGACAGGGGGCCGCTGGGGCCAACGTCCTGACTTTC
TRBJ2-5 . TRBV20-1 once CSADSRETQYF TGCAGTGCTGACTCCCGAGAGACCCAGTACTTC
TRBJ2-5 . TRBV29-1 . CSVDAQQETQYF TGCAGCGTTGATGCCCAGCAAGAGACCCAGTACTTC
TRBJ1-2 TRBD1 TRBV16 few CASSQGQGNGYTF TGTGCCAGCAGCCAAGGACAGGGGAATGGCTACACCTTC
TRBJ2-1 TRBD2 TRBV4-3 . CASSRGLAINEQFF TGCGCCAGCAGCCGGGGACTAGCTATAAATGAGCAGTTCTTC
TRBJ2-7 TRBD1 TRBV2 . CASSWTGGEQYF TGTGCCAGCAGTTGGACAGGGGGCGAGCAGTACTTC
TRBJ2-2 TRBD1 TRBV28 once CASSPGGANTGELFF TGTGCCAGCAGTCCAGGGGGAGCGAACACCGGGGAGCTGTTTTTT
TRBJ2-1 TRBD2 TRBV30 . CAWRSSGRWVEQFF TGTGCCTGGAGGTCGAGCGGGAGGTGGGTTGAGCAGTTCTTC
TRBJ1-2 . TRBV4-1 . CASSQSRVYYHGYTF TGCGCCAGCAGCCAATCCAGGGTGTACTATCATGGCTACACCTTC
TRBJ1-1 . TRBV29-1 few CSVSRRLNTEAFF TGCAGCGTTTCGAGACGGTTGAACACTGAAGCTTTCTTT
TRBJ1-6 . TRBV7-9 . CASSSQGGYNSPLHF TGTGCCAGCAGCTCGCAAGGGGGGTATAATTCACCCCTCCACTTT
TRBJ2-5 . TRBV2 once CASTLGPTPGETQYF TGTGCCAGCACCCTGGGTCCGACCCCGGGAGAGACCCAGTACTTC
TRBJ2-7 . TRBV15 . CATSSPGPRPSYEQYF TGTGCCACCAGCAGCCCGGGACCCCGGCCTTCTTACGAGCAGTACTTC
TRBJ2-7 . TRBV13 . CASSLGSGVWETEQYF TGTGCCAGCAGCTTAGGGTCCGGGGTATGGGAAACCGAGCAGTACTTC
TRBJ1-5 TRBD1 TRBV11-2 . CASSLRVYGTGQNQPQHF TGTGCCAGCAGCTTAAGGGTTTACGGGACAGGCCAAAATCAGCCCCAGCATTTT
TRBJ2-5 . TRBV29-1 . CSVEDDRLKTQYF TGCAGCGTTGAAGATGATAGGTTGAAGACCCAGTACTTC
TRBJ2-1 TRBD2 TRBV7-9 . CASSLGLAELNEQFF TGTGCCAGCAGTCTAGGGCTAGCGGAGCTTAATGAGCAGTTCTTC
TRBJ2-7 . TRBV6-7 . CASSYSAIVYEQYF TGTGCCAGCAGTTACTCCGCGATTGTCTACGAGCAGTACTTC
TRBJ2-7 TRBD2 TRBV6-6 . CASSYLAGSYEQYF TGTGCCAGCAGTTATCTAGCGGGGAGCTACGAGCAGTACTTC
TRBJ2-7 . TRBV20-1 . CSARANEQYF TGCAGTGCTAGGGCGAACGAGCAGTACTTC
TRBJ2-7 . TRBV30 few CAWSHPIFDDPYEQYF TGTGCCTGGAGTCATCCGATCTTTGATGACCCCTACGAGCAGTACTTC
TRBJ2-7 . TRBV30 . CASEAGYSYEQYF TGTGCCTCGGAGGCCGGATACTCCTACGAGCAGTACTTC
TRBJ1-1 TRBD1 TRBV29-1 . CSVVTGDEAFF TGCAGCGTGGTGACAGGGGATGAAGCTTTCTTT
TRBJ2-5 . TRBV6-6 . CASRPRGQETQYF TGTGCCAGCAGGCCTAGGGGACAAGAGACCCAGTACTTC
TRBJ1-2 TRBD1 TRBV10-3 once CAISVTGYGYTF TGTGCCATCAGTGTGACAGGGTATGGCTACACCTTC
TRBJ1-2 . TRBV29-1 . CSVDQGYGYTF TGCAGCGTTGACCAGGGCTATGGCTACACCTTC
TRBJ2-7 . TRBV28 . CASNGNDEQYF TGTGCCAGCAACGGGAACGACGAGCAGTACTTC